Shown below are 6 T cell receptor beta chains from a single sample sequenced in a study of glioma-infiltrating T cells. Using RNA template, CDR3s of TCR alpha and beta were amplified with iRepertoire arm-PCR. TCRdb passed the multiplex PCR reads through MiXCR, listing each CDR3 protein once. The sample contains about 45,000 distinct CDR3 sequences, 20% to 25% of which appear only once. Sequencing input: glioma tissue, nonneoplastic brain tissue, or PBMCs (not recorded which). The origin of the receptors is a human donor with low-grade glioma or glioblastoma, undergoing nonglioma brain surgery, or in good health (not recorded which).

Worth noting for this clonotype: A read error may produce the germline difference seen at one junction end. The CDR3 loop reads CAWSEGDNHPQHF. The CDR3 nucleotides read TGTGCCTGGAGTGAGGGGGACAATCATCCCCAGCATTTT. V gene TRBV30 combines with J gene TRBJ1-5; the D gene is possibly TRBD1 (6 bases). CDR3 length: 13 residues. Per germline, CDR1 GTSNPN and CDR2 SVGIG (reference sequence).

The chain recombines TRBV29-1 with TRBJ2-3; no definite D call. Trimming shortened V by 3 bases and J by 4 bases, and 20 bases separated the two germline ends. CDR3 length: 16 amino acids. Germline V CDR1 and CDR2: SQVTM, ANQGSEA. CDR3 sequence reads: CSVELPATDRPDTQYF. In nucleotides, the CDR3 is TGCAGCGTTGAGTTACCAGCGACCGATAGGCCAGATACGCAGTATTTT.

In the case of this clonotype: A junction end diverges from the germline sequence, so it may reflect a read error. The chain joins TRBV20-1 to TRBJ2-5; 10 nucleotides align to TRBD2. The germline V gene has CDR1 DFQATT and CDR2 SNEGSKA (reference sequence). The CDR3 runs to 15 residues. CDR3 DNA: TGCAGTGCTCAGACAAGCGGGGGGGGATCGGAGACCAAGTACTTC. This gives the protein CSAQTSGGGSETKYF.

This clonotype has ten or more counts. The CDR3 sequence is CASGDGRAHNEQFF. CDR3 DNA: TGTGCCAGCGGTGATGGCAGGGCCCACAATGAGCAGTTCTTC. The chain joins TRBV7-9 to TRBJ2-1, with a tentative D call TRBD1 (5 bases). Germline V gene lookup returns CDR1 SEHNR and CDR2 FQNEAQ (reference sequence). V was cut by 8 bases and J by 5 bases, with 16 bases left in between. The CDR3 loop spans 14 amino acids.

This clonotype occurred many times. CDR3 residues: CASSGTGDSSYEQYF. In nucleotides, the CDR3 is TGTGCCAGCAGTGGAACAGGGGACAGCTCCTACGAGCAGTACTTC. The genes are TRBV25-1 and TRBJ2-7; 7 positions agree with TRBD1. The trim removed 4 bases at V and 0 bases at J, leaving 6 bases unmatched. This CDR3 comprises 15 residues. Germline-derived CDR1 and CDR2 are MGHDK and SYGVNS.

The rearrangement links TRBV5-1 to TRBJ2-1; D unresolved. CDR1 and CDR2 (germline): SGHRS, YFSETQ. The CDR3 is made up of 12 amino acids. Trimming shortened V by 2 bases and J by 4 bases, and 4 bases separated the two germline ends. The CDR3 coding sequence is TGCGCCAGCAGCTTTCGGTACAATGAGCAGTTCTTC. Translating it yields CASSFRYNEQFF.